The 27 T cell receptor beta chains below come from one sample, sequenced in a study of blood T cell repertoires in COVID-19. The protocol was immunoSEQ multiplex PCR, while the TCRdb copy is restricted to in-frame clones and leaves out a portion. The sample contains approximately 220,000 clones, around 82% of which appear only once. The sample taken for sequencing was peripheral blood. The receptors come from an older woman with acute or convalescent COVID-19.

V gene TRBV7-9 combines with J gene TRBJ1-2, with TRBD1 identical over 7 bases. Trimming at V came to 5 bases and at J to 8 bases, leaving 11 bases not matched to a gene. The CDR3 length is 14 residues. Germline CDR1 reads SEHNR; CDR2 reads FQNEAQ (reference sequence). The CDR3 reads CASSTQGVDSGYTF. The CDR3 DNA reads TGTGCCAGCAGCACCCAGGGGGTCGATTCGGGCTACACCTTC.

The V and J genes are TRBV18 and TRBJ1-1, with TRBD1 matching 7 bases. The junction had 4 bases not matched to a gene; V was cut back by 3 bases and J by 0 bases. Per germline, CDR1 KGHSH and CDR2 LQKENI. The CDR3 has 15 residues. The CDR3 coding sequence is TGTGCCAGCTCACCGACGACAGGGTTGAACACTGAAGCTTTCTTT. Protein sequence: CASSPTTGLNTEAFF. Variable domain in full (rest from reference TRBV18 and TRBJ1-1): NAGVMQNPRHLVRRRGQEARLRCSPMKGHSHVYWYRQLPEEGLKFMVYLQKENIIDESGMPKERFSAEFPKEGPSILRIQQVVRGDSAAYFCASSPTTGLNTEAFFGQGTRLTVV.

This chain connects TRBV19 to TRBJ1-1; the match to TRBD1 covers 8 bases. Germline values: CDR1 LNHDA, CDR2 SQIVND (reference sequence). This CDR3 region has 13 residues. Unmatched junction bases numbered 4, after V lost 6 bases and J lost 4 bases. For the CDR3, the DNA is TGTGCCAGTAGACCCGACAGGGGCACTGAAGCTTTCTTT. Translating it yields CASRPDRGTEAFF.

The chain is built from TRBV27 and TRBJ1-6, with 7 positions matching TRBD1. This CDR3 is 17 amino acids long. Germline-derived CDR1 and CDR2 are MNHEY and SMNVEV (reference sequence). After removal of 3 bases from V and 2 bases from J, the junction contained 7 bases not matched to a gene. As DNA, the CDR3 is TGTGCCAGCAGTTTCTTAACAGGGGTTACCTATAATTCACCCCTCCACTTT. It is translated as CASSFLTGVTYNSPLHF.

V and J are TRBV3-1 (or the pseudogene TRBV3-2) and TRBJ2-5, with D hard to call. Trimming pared 8 bases from V and 5 bases from J, leaving 9 bases between. This CDR3 has 11 amino acids. Germline loops: CDR1 LGHDT, CDR2 YNNKEL (reference sequence). The CDR3 DNA reads TGTGCCAGCGGCTCGCGGGAGACCCAGTACTTC. Protein: CASGSRETQYF.

This clone was detected a few times. This chain joins TRBV11-2 and TRBJ2-7, with 7 positions matching TRBD1. J lost 4 bases, V lost 6 bases, and 24 bases had no gene match. The CDR3 covers 19 residues. Germline values: CDR1 SGHAT, CDR2 FQNNGV. In DNA form, the CDR3 reads TGTGCCAGCAGACCTCTGTCTGATAGACGCAGGGGGACATTGTACGAGCAGTACTTC. Protein: CASRPLSDRRRGTLYEQYF.

Only a few counts were recorded for this clone. The chain carries TRBV7-2 and TRBJ1-2; D is perhaps TRBD1 (5 bases). V dropped 5 bases and J dropped 1 base, with 20 bases sitting between them. Germline CDR1 reads SGHTA; CDR2 reads FQGNSA. The CDR3 has 17 residues. CDR3 loop: CASSQRGMQGLNYGYTF. CDR3 in DNA: TGTGCCAGCAGCCAGAGGGGCATGCAGGGACTTAACTATGGCTACACCTTC.

The table lists this clone with a few counts. The rearrangement links TRBV3-1 (or the pseudogene TRBV3-2) to TRBJ2-1, with D uncertain. Germline V gene sequence: CDR1 LGHDT, CDR2 YNNKEL (reference sequence). Trimming left V 4 bases short and J 0 bases short, with 7 bases between. CDR3 length: 14 residues. The CDR3 DNA sequence: TGTGCCAGCAGCCTTCGTTCCTCCTACAATGAGCAGTTCTTC. This gives the protein CASSLRSSYNEQFF.

The chain carries TRBV19 and TRBJ1-5; D gene unclear. V lost 4 bases and J lost 0, with 10 bases in between. CDR3 length equals 15 residues. Germline V gene data show CDR1 as LNHDA and CDR2 as SQIVND (reference sequence). The CDR3 loop is CASSTTDNSNQPQHF. CDR3 coding DNA: TGTGCCAGTAGTACTACAGACAATAGCAATCAGCCCCAGCATTTT.

The rearrangement uses TRBV3-1 (or the pseudogene TRBV3-2) and TRBJ1-3; 9 bases map to TRBD1. V was clipped by 3 bases and J by 7 bases; unmatched bases: 4. Germline lookup yields CDR1 LGHDT and CDR2 YNNKEL (reference sequence). This CDR3 comprises 14 residues. CDR3 region: CASSHGTGWNTIYF. DNA of the CDR3: TGTGCCAGCAGCCATGGGACAGGGTGGAACACCATATATTTT.

CDR3 region: CASSQVLRGHYGYTF. Here the CDR3 DNA reads TGCGCCAGCAGCCAAGTCCTAAGGGGGCACTATGGCTACACCTTC. The chain recombines TRBV4-1 with TRBJ1-2; 7 nucleotides align to TRBD1. In germline, CDR1 is MGHRA, CDR2 YSYEKL. Losses at the gene ends were 1 base for V and 3 bases for J; bases not matched to a gene: 5. This CDR3 has 15 amino acids.

J is TRBJ1-2 and V is TRBV10-3; D possibly corresponds to TRBD1 (6 bases). The CDR3 has 16 residues. CDR1 ENHRY and CDR2 SYGVKD come from the germline V gene. V was trimmed by 3 bases and J by 6 bases, leaving 20 bases between them. The CDR3 DNA reads as TGTGCCATCAGTGATAGTAGACAGGTAGCTATGGATGGCTACACCTTC. It encodes CAISDSRQVAMDGYTF.

V usage is TRBV30 and J usage is TRBJ2-4; 7 positions agree with TRBD1. Germline V gene sequence: CDR1 GTSNPN, CDR2 SVGIG (reference sequence). The trim removed 1 base at V and 6 bases at J, leaving 6 bases unmatched. This CDR3 spans 14 amino acids. This chain's CDR3 is CAWSALGQRNIQYF. The CDR3 DNA is TGTGCCTGGAGTGCCCTGGGACAGAGAAACATTCAGTACTTC.

The rearrangement links TRBV10-3 to TRBJ1-2; 7 bases map to TRBD1. With 3 bases clipped from V and 7 bases from J, the junction kept 5 bases outside the gene matches. The CDR3 is 13 amino acids. In germline, CDR1 is ENHRY, CDR2 SYGVKD. Here the CDR3 DNA reads TGTGCCATCAGTGACCCGGGACAGAGTGGCTACACCTTC. It encodes CAISDPGQSGYTF.

On this clone itself: At one boundary the junction diverges from the germline segment, which might be a read error. The chain combines TRBV7-2 with TRBJ2-7, with D hard to call. This CDR3 region has 13 residues. Germline V gene sequence: CDR1 SGHTA, CDR2 FQGNSA. CDR3 sequence reads: CATSLAGSSEQYF. The CDR3 DNA follows: TGTGCCACCTCTCTGGCAGGATCCTCCGAGCAGTACTTC.

The J gene is TRBJ1-3, the V gene TRBV4-3; D uncertain. CDR3 length: 16 residues. V was pared by 0 bases and J by 0 bases, with 9 bases between. From germline, CDR1 is LGHNA and CDR2 YSLEER. The CDR3 region is CASSQDHLASGNTIYF. In DNA, the CDR3 is TGCGCCAGCAGCCAAGATCATCTGGCCTCTGGAAACACCATATATTTT.

The rearrangement joins TRBV4-2 to TRBJ1-3; D might be TRBD1 (6 bases). The V and J ends lost 1 base and 3 bases respectively, with 19 bases between them. The CDR3 contains 18 residues. Germline V gives CDR1 LGHNA, CDR2 YNFKEQ. The CDR3 sequence: CASSQVQARGFSGNTIYF. The CDR3, as DNA: TGTGCCAGCAGCCAAGTCCAGGCGAGGGGGTTCAGTGGAAACACCATATATTTT.

The chain employs TRBV19 and TRBJ2-3, with 7 nucleotides matching TRBD1. CDR3 length: 15 residues. The germline V gene has CDR1 LNHDA and CDR2 SQIVND (reference sequence). V lost 6 bases to trimming and J lost 0 bases; unmatched junction nucleotides: 6. The CDR3 spells CASRNRGRSTDTQYF. The CDR3 nucleotides read TGTGCCAGTAGAAACAGGGGTCGTAGCACAGATACGCAGTATTTT.

The CDR3 is CASSLHRGDTEAFF. The CDR3, as DNA: TGTGCCAGCAGCTTACACAGGGGGGACACTGAAGCTTTCTTT. The chain has TRBV7-8 and TRBJ1-1, with TRBD1 matching over 8 bases. The J segment lost 3 bases and the V segment lost 2 bases, leaving 2 bases of the junction unmatched. The germline V gene has CDR1 SGHVS and CDR2 FQNEAQ. The CDR3 contains 14 residues.

The chain uses TRBV10-3 and TRBJ1-6; D is undetermined. The CDR3 runs to 16 residues. CDR1 is ENHRY, CDR2 SYGVKD, per germline. Trimming removed 6 bases from V and 7 bases from J, with 19 bases in between. CDR3: CAISAGRTTGNSPLHF. The CDR3 DNA reads as TGTGCCATCAGCGCTGGGAGGACCACGGGGAATTCACCCCTCCACTTT.

This chain connects TRBV11-2 to TRBJ1-4; the D is unclear. There are 15 residues in the CDR3. Per the germline V gene, CDR1 is SGHAT and CDR2 is FQNNGV. Between the trimmed V and J ends, which lost 5 bases and 7 bases, there was a span of 17 bases. The CDR3 spells CASSLGRVRTEKLFF. CDR3 bases: TGTGCCAGCAGCCTGGGGAGGGTCCGAACTGAAAAACTGTTTTTT.

The chain employs TRBV19 and TRBJ2-3; TRBD1 is a possible D gene (5 bases). CDR3 length equals 14 residues. Germline lookup yields CDR1 LNHDA and CDR2 SQIVND (reference sequence). The V end lost 7 bases, the J end lost 2 bases, and 13 bases lay between the germline ends. As DNA, the CDR3 is TGTGCCAGTAAGTTAGGGGTATCCACAGATACGCAGTATTTT. Translated: CASKLGVSTDTQYF.

The chain links TRBV6-5 to TRBJ1-2; D is perhaps TRBD1 (5 bases). The germline CDR1 and CDR2 sequences are MNHEY and SVGAGI. The V gene lost 2 bases and the J gene lost 8 bases, with 12 bases spanning the gap. There are 13 residues in the CDR3. CDR3 sequence: CASSYGQGNGYTF. CDR3 coding DNA: TGTGCCAGCAGTTACGGGCAGGGTAACGGCTACACCTTC.

J is TRBJ1-2 and V is TRBV5-6, with D unresolved. CDR1 is SGHDT and CDR2 is YYEEEE in the germline V gene. Deletions cut 0 bases from V and 0 bases from J, with 18 bases between. This CDR3 comprises 18 residues. This CDR3 reads CASSLDLSSIVSNYGYTF. Written as DNA, the CDR3 is TGTGCCAGCAGCTTGGACCTTAGTTCTATAGTCTCTAACTATGGCTACACCTTC.

This sequence joins TRBV5-1 and TRBJ1-2; 9 nucleotides match TRBD1. Germline V gives CDR1 SGHRS, CDR2 YFSETQ. CDR3 size: 16 residues. Trimming removed 3 bases from V and 4 bases from J; junction bases left unmatched: 10. Here the CDR3 reads CASSWGQGSQGYGYTF. CDR3 coding DNA: TGCGCCAGCAGCTGGGGACAGGGAAGTCAAGGCTATGGCTACACCTTC.

This clone occurred a few times. This chain joins TRBV5-4 and TRBJ2-7; a weak D match, TRBD1 (6 bases). The V and J ends lost 0 bases and 2 bases respectively, with 12 bases between them. Germline loops: CDR1 SGHNT, CDR2 YYREEE (reference sequence). The CDR3 is 15 amino acids. The CDR3 loop reads CASSLGQGSPYEQYF. CDR3 DNA sequence: TGTGCCAGCAGCTTGGGGCAGGGGTCTCCCTACGAGCAGTACTTC.

The chain links TRBV2 to TRBJ1-2, with 8 positions matching TRBD1. The CDR3 covers 16 residues. Germline CDR1 and CDR2: SNHLY and FYNNEI. V shed 4 bases and J 0 bases; nucleotides not matched to a gene: 7. The CDR3 spells CASSGGQALANYGYTF. As DNA, the CDR3 is TGTGCCAGCAGTGGGGGACAGGCCTTAGCTAACTATGGCTACACCTTC.